Each of the 25 T cell receptor beta chains below was sequenced from the same sample in a study of T cells in Graves' hyperthyroidism and ophthalmopathy. Amplified regions were TCR beta CDR3 sequences from RNA transcripts. The HTBI primer set was used in a first-round RT-PCR of the TCR CDR3. TCRdb redid the calling of the multiplex PCR reads with MiXCR, one entry per CDR3 protein. The profile shows about 200,000 distinct CDR3 sequences, approximately 20% of them singletons. Sequencing input: blood. The receptors shown here come from a man aged 35 to 55 with Graves' hyperthyroidism.

This chain uses TRBV5-4 with TRBJ1-1; a weak D match, TRBD1 (5 bases). CDR1 is SGHNT and CDR2 is YYREEE in the germline V gene (reference sequence). The V end lost 5 bases, the J end lost 3 bases, and 11 bases lay between the germline ends. The CDR3 is 13 amino acids. The CDR3 sequence: CASRPRGDTEAFF. The DNA for the CDR3 is TGTGCCAGCAGGCCCCGAGGGGACACTGAAGCTTTCTTT.

This chain uses TRBV11-1 with TRBJ2-1, with D unclear. With 4 bases removed from V and 6 bases from J, the gap between germline ends came to 13 bases. This CDR3 is 14 amino acids long. CDR1 SGHAT and CDR2 FQDESV come from the germline V gene (reference sequence). The CDR3 loop is CASSSKQTVNEQFF. CDR3 in DNA: TGTGCCAGCAGCTCGAAACAAACGGTCAATGAGCAGTTCTTC.

The genes are TRBV29-1 and TRBJ1-1; D remains ambiguous. The CDR3 has 10 amino acids. The germline V gene encodes CDR1 SQVTM and CDR2 ANQGSEA. Trimming left V 4 bases short and J 8 bases short, with 8 bases between. The CDR3 sequence: CSVGRGEAFF. CDR3 DNA: TGCAGCGTTGGGAGAGGGGAAGCTTTCTTT.

This clonotype was found many times. V usage is TRBV30 and J usage is TRBJ1-1; D gene unclear. Trimming pared 3 bases from V and 1 base from J, leaving 12 bases between. Germline V gene data show CDR1 as GTSNPN and CDR2 as SVGIG (reference sequence). The CDR3 spans 14 residues. CDR3 in DNA: TGTGCCTGGAGAGACGGACGGGGGAACACTGAAGCTTTCTTT. Its translation is CAWRDGRGNTEAFF.

A remark on this clonotype: A single base separates this from a much larger clone, so it may be a read error. This likely comes from a read error, as the CDR3 has no conserved phenylalanine or tryptophan at its end. The rearrangement uses TRBV5-1 and TRBJ2-1; 13 bases are shared with TRBD2. The CDR3 consists of 14 residues. J lost 9 bases, V lost 3 bases, and 3 bases had no gene match. The germline gives CDR1 SGHRS, CDR2 YFSETQ. The CDR3 DNA follows: TGCGCCAGCAGCTCGGGACTAGCGGGGTCTGAGCAGTTCCTC. It codes for CASSSGLAGSEQFL.

For the CDR3, the DNA is TGCAGTGCTTTGACTAGCGGGGGACTCCGGGAGACCCAGTACTTC. It translates to CSALTSGGLRETQYF. The J gene is TRBJ2-5, the V gene TRBV20-1; 12 positions match TRBD2. Trimming removed 5 bases from V and 5 bases from J; junction bases left unmatched: 9. This CDR3 is 15 amino acids long. Per germline, CDR1 DFQATT and CDR2 SNEGSKA (reference sequence).

This clonotype occurred many times. V usage is TRBV20-1 and J usage is TRBJ1-5; D gene uncertain. Trimming shortened V by 0 bases and J by 6 bases, and 3 bases separated the two germline ends. Germline V gene lookup returns CDR1 DFQATT and CDR2 SNEGSKA (reference sequence). The CDR3 totals 11 residues. The CDR3 is CSARDAQPQHF. CDR3 nucleotide sequence: TGCAGTGCTAGAGACGCTCAGCCCCAGCATTTT.

This chain connects TRBV20-1 to TRBJ2-7, with D possibly matching TRBD2 (5 bases). This CDR3 contains 13 residues. Trimming removed 3 bases at V and 2 bases at J, with 11 bases between. The germline V gene has CDR1 DFQATT and CDR2 SNEGSKA (reference sequence). The CDR3 DNA reads TGCAGTGCTAGGACTTCGGGAACCTACGAGCAGTACTTC. Translated, it gives CSARTSGTYEQYF.

This clonotype has only a few counts. The chain employs TRBV19 and TRBJ2-3; D unresolved. The germline V gene encodes CDR1 LNHDA and CDR2 SQIVND (reference sequence). The CDR3 runs 13 residues. Trimming left V 10 bases short and J 2 bases short, with 13 bases between. The CDR3 sequence is CATQIRLTDTQYF. For the CDR3, the DNA is TGTGCCACCCAGATACGGCTCACAGATACGCAGTATTTT.

The rearrangement uses TRBV7-2 and TRBJ2-7; TRBD2 agrees at 7 bases. The CDR3 extends over 18 amino acids. J gave up 4 bases and V 1 base, and 16 bases lay outside the gene matches. Germline CDR1 is SGHTA and CDR2 is FQGNSA. The CDR3 spells CASSLVGLSLARGYEQYF. CDR3 bases: TGTGCCAGCAGCTTAGTGGGCCTCTCACTAGCGAGAGGGTACGAGCAGTACTTC. Full variable domain (remainder filled in from reference TRBV7-2 and TRBJ2-7): GAGVSQSPSNKVTEKGKDVELRCDPISGHTALYWYRQSLGQGLEFLIYFQGNSAPDKSGLPSDRFSAERTGGSVSTLTIQRTQQEDSAVYLCASSLVGLSLARGYEQYFGPGTRLTVT.

V is TRBV15 and J is TRBJ2-5, with 7 bases aligning to TRBD2. V lost 1 base to trimming and J lost 1 base; unmatched junction nucleotides: 6. This CDR3 has 16 amino acids. CDR1 is LNHNV, CDR2 YYDKDF, per germline (reference sequence). CDR3 residues: CATSRARSGVQETQYF. The CDR3 DNA sequence: TGTGCCACCAGCAGAGCCCGGAGCGGGGTCCAAGAGACCCAGTACTTC.

The chain carries TRBV19 and TRBJ2-3; the D gene is possibly TRBD2 (6 bases). The V gene's germline CDR1 is LNHDA and CDR2 SQIVND (reference sequence). CDR3 length: 15 residues. Trimming removed 4 bases at V and 1 base at J, with 12 bases between. CDR3 coding DNA: TGTGCCAGTAGTACAGGGTGGGGGGGCACAGATACGCAGTATTTT. This codes for CASSTGWGGTDTQYF.

This clonotype was recorded a few times. This sequence joins TRBV20-1 and TRBJ2-4; 10 bases are shared with TRBD2. Trimming removed 3 bases from V and 8 bases from J; junction bases left unmatched: 10. Looked up from germline, CDR1 is DFQATT and CDR2 is SNEGSKA (reference sequence). CDR3 length: 15 amino acids. CDR3 nucleotides: TGCAGTGCTAGTTTTACTAGCGGGGCCGGGGACATTCAGTACTTC. Encoded protein: CSASFTSGAGDIQYF.

This clonotype appeared many times. This chain connects TRBV30 to TRBJ2-1; D is perhaps TRBD1 or TRBD2 (5 bases each). CDR1 and CDR2 (germline): GTSNPN, SVGIG (reference sequence). This CDR3 is 15 amino acids long. With 4 bases removed from V and 0 bases from J, the gap between germline ends came to 13 bases. CDR3 bases: TGTGCCTGGAAGTGGGACCTCCGCTCCTACAATGAGCAGTTCTTC. Encoded protein: CAWKWDLRSYNEQFF.

The chain uses TRBV7-9 and TRBJ2-1; TRBD2 matches at 11 bases. Germline assignment: CDR1 SEHNR and CDR2 FQNEAQ (reference sequence). CDR3 length: 16 amino acids. V lost 5 bases, J lost 2 bases, and 5 bases stayed unmatched. The CDR3 DNA reads as TGTGCCAGCAGCCGACTAGCGGGGACTACCTACAATGAGCAGTTCTTC. It encodes CASSRLAGTTYNEQFF.

In its sample, this clonotype was seen many times. V is TRBV7-2 and J is TRBJ2-5; tentative D call: TRBD2 (7 bases). The germline CDR1 and CDR2 sequences are SGHTA and FQGNSA. The CDR3 consists of 14 residues. Deletions cut 3 bases from V and 5 bases from J, with 13 bases between. For the CDR3, the DNA is TGTGCCAGCAGCTTCGGGGGGCTCCCTGAGACCCAGTACTTC. Protein sequence: CASSFGGLPETQYF.

The chain couples TRBV12-3 or TRBV12-4 to TRBJ1-2; D call uncertain. The CDR3 loop spans 14 amino acids. The V end lost 6 bases, the J end lost 4 bases, and 15 bases lay between the germline ends. CDR3 coding DNA: TGTGCCAGCAGCACCCCGTCGGGTCTCTATGGCTACACCTTC. Its protein product is CASSTPSGLYGYTF.

This clonotype was detected many times. The rearrangement joins TRBV15 to TRBJ1-1, with D hard to call. Germline V gene sequence: CDR1 LNHNV, CDR2 YYDKDF (reference sequence). This CDR3 comprises 16 residues. V dropped 0 bases and J dropped 5 bases, with 16 bases sitting between them. The CDR3 DNA follows: TGTGCCACCAGCAGAGATCTGGCGGAGCGATGGACTGAAGCTTTCTTT. This encodes CATSRDLAERWTEAFF.

This clonotype was detected a few times. The chain couples TRBV18 to TRBJ2-7, with 10 positions matching TRBD2. Germline lookup yields CDR1 KGHSH and CDR2 LQKENI. The V gene end was trimmed by 4 bases and the J gene end by 4 bases; junction bases not matched to a gene: 7. The CDR3 extends over 15 amino acids. This CDR3 reads CASSHSGGPEYEQYF. The CDR3 coding sequence is TGTGCCAGCTCACATAGCGGGGGGCCCGAGTACGAGCAGTACTTC.

This clonotype was seen at least ten times. The rearrangement joins TRBV12-3 or TRBV12-4 to TRBJ2-5; 10 nucleotides line up with TRBD2. The CDR3 runs 15 residues. The V gene end was trimmed by 3 bases and the J gene end by 2 bases; junction bases not matched to a gene: 3. The CDR3 DNA reads TGTGCCAGCAGTTTTATAGCGGGGGGACAAGAGACCCAGTACTTC. Translated, it gives CASSFIAGGQETQYF.

This clonotype was seen many times. The rearrangement links TRBV6-5 to TRBJ1-2; D is possibly TRBD1 (6 bases). The germline V and J ends were trimmed by 0 bases and 7 bases, with 27 bases remaining between them. Germline CDR1 MNHEY, CDR2 SVGAGI. There are 19 residues in the CDR3. The CDR3 nucleotides are TGTGCCAGCAGTTACTCGATTTTTCAGGGGCGATTCAGTTCCGGTGGCTACACCTTC. Translating it yields CASSYSIFQGRFSSGGYTF.

At least ten counts were recorded for this clonotype. The V and J genes are TRBV7-9 and TRBJ2-1, with 7 nucleotides matching TRBD1. The CDR3 runs 16 residues. Looked up from germline, CDR1 is SEHNR and CDR2 is FQNEAQ (reference sequence). Unmatched junction bases numbered 8, after V lost 5 bases and J lost 1 base. CDR3 nucleotides: TGTGCCAGCAGCCCACATCCAGGGGGATCCTACAATGAGCAGTTCTTC. This gives the protein CASSPHPGGSYNEQFF. The full variable domain, completed using reference TRBV7-9 and TRBJ2-1, is DTGVSQNPRHKITKRGQNVTFRCDPISEHNRLYWYRQTLGQGPEFLTYFQNEAQLEKSRLLSDRFSAERPKGSFSTLEIQRTEQGDSAMYLCASSPHPGGSYNEQFFGPGTRLTVL.

There are many counts of this clonotype. CDR3: CSARRDPYEQYF. For the CDR3, the DNA is TGCAGTGCACGCAGGGACCCCTACGAGCAGTACTTC. The chain couples TRBV20-1 to TRBJ2-7, with D tentatively TRBD1 or TRBD2 (5 bases each). This CDR3 is 12 amino acids long. Germline CDR1 DFQATT, CDR2 SNEGSKA (reference sequence). With 6 bases removed from V and 2 bases from J, the gap between germline ends came to 11 bases.

Many counts were recorded for this clonotype. J is TRBJ1-1 and V is TRBV2; a weak D match, TRBD1 (5 bases). Germline V gene data show CDR1 as SNHLY and CDR2 as FYNNEI. The CDR3 has 13 residues. The V gene lost 10 bases and the J gene lost 5 bases, with 17 bases spanning the gap. As DNA, the CDR3 is TGTGCCACCGCAGAGGGGCGTCGGACTGAAGCTTTCTTT. This sequence encodes CATAEGRRTEAFF.

On this clonotype: The junction and the germline gene differ at one end; a read error may be behind it. The chain carries TRBV6-5 and TRBJ2-1; 11 nucleotides agree with TRBD2. CDR1 is MNHEY, CDR2 SVGAGI, per germline. CDR3 length: 18 amino acids. The CDR3 here is CATSYSKARLAGRGEQFF. In nucleotides, the CDR3 is TGTGCCACCAGTTACTCGAAGGCTAGACTAGCGGGGCGCGGCGAGCAGTTCTTC.